These 12 T cell receptor beta chains share one sample of origin, sequenced in a study of breast tumors, draining lymph nodes, adjacent tissues. TCRdb used MiXCR to reprocess the multiplex PCR reads, holding one entry per CDR3 protein. Of some 100,000 distinct CDR3 sequences listed, 21% were seen once; the top ten hold 1% to 1.5%. Breast cancer patients provided tissue from their axillary draining lymph nodes. Input material: axillary lymph node tissue. The receptor set was obtained from a female donor with breast cancer. Some clones in this sample may be carry-over from other donors' samples.

This sequence joins TRBV4-2 and TRBJ1-4; D perhaps matches TRBD1 (5 bases). Trimming left V 1 base short and J 5 bases short, with 11 bases between. The CDR3 sequence is 15 residues long. Looked up from germline, CDR1 is LGHNA and CDR2 is YNFKEQ. The DNA for the CDR3 is TGTGCCAGCAGCCAAGGTCTACAGGAGAATGAAAAACTGTTTTTT. Residues: CASSQGLQENEKLFF.

This clonotype was detected ten times or more. V and J are TRBV7-8 and TRBJ2-5; maybe TRBD1 (6 bases). The germline gives CDR1 SGHVS, CDR2 FQNEAQ. V shed 5 bases and J shed 0 bases, with 10 bases lying between them. The CDR3 extends over 14 amino acids. CDR3 DNA sequence: TGTGCCAGCAGCCCCAGGGGATACCAAGAGACCCAGTACTTC. Protein product: CASSPRGYQETQYF. Combining the CDR3 with reference TRBV7-8 and TRBJ2-5 gives the whole variable domain GAGVSQSPRYKVAKRGQDVALRCDPISGHVSLFWYQQALGQGPEFLTYFQNEAQLDKSGLPSDRFFAERPEGSVSTLKIQRTQQEDSAVYLCASSPRGYQETQYFGPGTRLLVL.

This clonotype was seen ten or more times. This chain connects TRBV7-2 to TRBJ2-5; D gene uncertain. The CDR3 sequence is 14 residues long. Trimming took 2 bases from V and 2 from J, leaving 9 bases between them. Germline lookup yields CDR1 SGHTA and CDR2 FQGNSA. CDR3 DNA: TGTGCCAGCAGCTTATTAATCATACAAGAGACCCAGTACTTC. Translation: CASSLLIIQETQYF.

The chain is built from TRBV7-2 and TRBJ2-2; TRBD1 agrees at 8 bases. Trimming took 3 bases from V and 4 from J; bases not matched to a gene: 4. This CDR3 comprises 15 residues. Germline CDR1 SGHTA, CDR2 FQGNSA. The CDR3 DNA is TGTGCCAGCAGCTTGACAGGGGCGGTCACCGGGGAGCTGTTTTTT. Its protein is CASSLTGAVTGELFF.

This clonotype was picked up many times. The chain has TRBV14 and TRBJ2-2; possible D gene TRBD1, 6 bases. V lost 1 base, J lost 4 bases, and 13 bases lay in between. CDR1 is SGHDN and CDR2 is FVKESK in the germline V gene. This CDR3 has 16 amino acids. CDR3: CASSQVAGEPTGELFF. The CDR3 nucleotides read TGTGCCAGCAGCCAAGTTGCAGGGGAACCCACCGGGGAGCTGTTTTTT.

This clonotype was observed at least ten times. This chain joins TRBV19 and TRBJ2-5; D gene unclear. Germline lookup yields CDR1 LNHDA and CDR2 SQIVND (reference sequence). This CDR3 has 13 residues. Deletions cut 3 bases from V and 5 bases from J, with 10 bases between. The CDR3 DNA sequence: TGTGCCAGTAGTATTAGTGGGCTGGAGACCCAGTACTTC. It yields the protein CASSISGLETQYF.

This clonotype was seen at least ten times. The rearrangement links TRBV11-2 to TRBJ1-2, with no clear D. Between the trimmed V and J ends, which lost 5 bases and 4 bases, there was a span of 14 bases. CDR1 and CDR2 from the germline V gene are SGHAT and FQNNGV. This CDR3 contains 14 residues. CDR3 nucleotide sequence: TGTGCCAGCAGCCTAGCACCCAGAGGCTATGGCTACACCTTC. Its translation: CASSLAPRGYGYTF.

This clonotype has at least ten counts. The rearrangement uses TRBV28 and TRBJ2-7, with 9 bases lining up with TRBD1. The CDR3 consists of 15 residues. Germline CDR1 reads MDHEN; CDR2 reads SYDVKM. J was trimmed by 4 bases and V by 6 bases; bases with no gene match: 10. The CDR3 reads CASSTTGTGTYEQYF. CDR3 DNA sequence: TGTGCCAGCAGCACGACCGGGACAGGGACATACGAGCAGTACTTC.

In this sample, this clonotype turned up many times. Here the CDR3 DNA reads TGTGCCAGCAGCTGGGGGGGTGGAACCTACGAGCAGTACTTC. Its translation: CASSWGGGTYEQYF. V is TRBV7-9 and J is TRBJ2-7; 7 bases line up with TRBD2. Germline loops: CDR1 SEHNR, CDR2 FQNEAQ (reference sequence). After removal of 4 bases from V and 2 bases from J, the junction contained 5 bases not matched to a gene. The CDR3 is 14 amino acids.

The chain combines TRBV7-9 with TRBJ2-7, with 7 bases matching TRBD1. The V segment lost 1 base and the J segment 3 bases; nucleotides outside the gene matches: 9. Germline assignment: CDR1 SEHNR and CDR2 FQNEAQ (reference sequence). This CDR3 region has 16 residues. CDR3 region: CASSLGMGQGDYEQYF. CDR3 nucleotides: TGTGCCAGCAGCTTAGGCATGGGGCAGGGGGACTACGAGCAGTACTTC.

Regarding this clonotype: A read error may explain this, as a much larger clone is one base away. This chain uses TRBV6-2 or TRBV6-3 with TRBJ1-2; the D is unclear. Germline CDR1 MNHEY, CDR2 SVGEGT. The CDR3 extends over 14 amino acids. The DNA of the CDR3 is TGTGCCAGCAGTCTTCACGCGCCCAACTATGACTACACCTTC. Encoded protein: CASSLHAPNYDYTF.

There are many counts of this clonotype. V and J are TRBV9 and TRBJ2-2; 9 nucleotides match TRBD1. Germline values: CDR1 SGDLS, CDR2 YYNGEE. The CDR3 contains 17 residues. The V and J ends lost 0 bases and 7 bases, in that order; junction bases with no gene match: 10. The CDR3 loop reads CASSVGTGQGGSGELFF. CDR3 nucleotide sequence: TGTGCCAGCAGCGTAGGGACGGGACAGGGCGGGAGCGGGGAGCTGTTTTTT.